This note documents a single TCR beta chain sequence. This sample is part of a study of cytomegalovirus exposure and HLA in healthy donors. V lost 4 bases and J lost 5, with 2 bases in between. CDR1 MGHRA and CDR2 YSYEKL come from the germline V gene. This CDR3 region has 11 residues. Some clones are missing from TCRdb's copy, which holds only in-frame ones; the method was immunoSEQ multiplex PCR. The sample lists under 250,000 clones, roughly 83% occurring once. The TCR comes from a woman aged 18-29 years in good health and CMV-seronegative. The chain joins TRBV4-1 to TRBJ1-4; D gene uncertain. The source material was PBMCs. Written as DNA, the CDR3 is TGCGCCAGCAGCCTGAATGAAAAACTGTTTTTT. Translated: CASSLNEKLFF.